Following are 22 T cell receptor beta chains from one sample sequenced in a study of blood T cell repertoires in COVID-19. Repertoires were generated with immunoSEQ multiplex PCR, while TCRdb's copy carries only in-frame clones and drops some. The sample has about 230,000 clones, under 85% seen once; the top ten hold approximately 2%. The sample was PBMCs or T cells enriched from blood (not recorded which). These TCRs come from a man aged 60 to 69 who had recovered from COVID-19.

The chain employs TRBV4-3 and TRBJ2-7; a possible D gene is TRBD1 (5 bases). Germline CDR1 LGHNA, CDR2 YSLEER. This CDR3 has 13 residues. V dropped 5 bases and J dropped 5 bases, with 13 bases sitting between them. CDR3 nucleotide sequence: TGCGCCAGCAGCAAATACCAGGGCCACGAGCAGTACTTC. Residues: CASSKYQGHEQYF.

J is TRBJ1-5 and V is TRBV25-1, with D uncertain. V was trimmed by 1 base and J by 2 bases, leaving 9 bases between them. The CDR3 extends over 15 amino acids. Looked up from germline, CDR1 is MGHDK and CDR2 is SYGVNS. CDR3 coding DNA: TGTGCCAGCAGTGAATCCCCCCGTTGCAATCAGCCCCAGCATTTT. It specifies CASSESPRCNQPQHF.

The J gene is TRBJ2-3, the V gene TRBV7-3; unclear D gene. Germline CDR1 reads SGHTA; CDR2 reads FQGTGA. The CDR3 spans 15 residues. Between the trimmed V and J ends, which lost 2 bases and 2 bases, there was a span of 11 bases. CDR3 sequence: CASSLPGSPTDTQYF. The CDR3 DNA follows: TGTGCCAGCAGCTTACCGGGTTCCCCCACAGATACGCAGTATTTT. The variable domain in full, completed from reference TRBV7-3 and TRBJ2-3, reads GAGVSQTPSNKVTEKGKYVELRCDPISGHTALYWYRQSLGQGPEFLIYFQGTGAADDSGLPNDRFFAVRPEGSVSTLKIQRTERGDSAVYLCASSLPGSPTDTQYFGPGTRLTVL.

The chain recombines TRBV2 with TRBJ2-7, with a weak D call TRBD2 (6 bases). Trimming cost V 5 bases and J 0 bases, with 8 bases left between them. This CDR3 contains 13 residues. Germline loops: CDR1 SNHLY, CDR2 FYNNEI. The CDR3 DNA follows: TGTGCCAGCAGTTGGGACTCCTCCTACGAGCAGTACTTC. The encoded protein is CASSWDSSYEQYF.

This chain's CDR3 is CASSSIADMNTGELFF. The CDR3 nucleotides read TGCGCCAGCAGCTCGATAGCGGACATGAACACCGGGGAGCTGTTTTTT. The chain combines TRBV5-1 with TRBJ2-2; the D gene is possibly TRBD2 (6 bases). This CDR3 is 16 amino acids long. V lost 3 bases and J 1 base, leaving 13 bases between the germline ends. Germline V gene data show CDR1 as SGHRS and CDR2 as YFSETQ.

The gene calls are TRBV7-2 and TRBJ1-3, with 10 bases aligning to TRBD1. CDR3 length: 15 residues. The V gene end was trimmed by 4 bases and the J gene end by 4 bases; junction bases not matched to a gene: 4. Germline CDR1 and CDR2: SGHTA and FQGNSA. DNA for the CDR3: TGTGCCAGCAGCTCCGGGACAGGGGCAGGAAACACCATATATTTT. Translation gives CASSSGTGAGNTIYF.

The CDR3 loop is CASSYSPGTRVIEQFF. CDR3 coding DNA: TGTGCCAGCAGTTACTCACCGGGAACCCGAGTCATTGAGCAGTTCTTC. The V call is TRBV6-5, the J call TRBJ2-1; possibly TRBD2 for D (5 bases). The V end lost 0 bases, the J end lost 9 bases, and 18 bases lay between the germline ends. The germline V gene has CDR1 MNHEY and CDR2 SVGAGI. CDR3 length equals 16 residues.

V is TRBV18 and J is TRBJ2-5, with 8 bases fitting TRBD2. The CDR3 runs to 17 residues. From germline, CDR1 is KGHSH and CDR2 LQKENI. After removal of 3 bases from V and 3 bases from J, the junction contained 12 bases not matched to a gene. Here the CDR3 reads CASSPEGPKRGKETQYF. Written as DNA, the CDR3 is TGTGCCAGCTCACCTGAGGGCCCCAAGCGGGGGAAAGAGACCCAGTACTTC.

This chain connects TRBV5-1 to TRBJ1-2; D possibly corresponds to TRBD1 (5 bases). The V gene lost 0 bases and the J gene lost 5 bases, with 14 bases spanning the gap. Germline V gives CDR1 SGHRS, CDR2 YFSETQ. The CDR3 loop spans 15 amino acids. CDR3 protein: CASSLAAGSGYGYTF. CDR3 DNA sequence: TGCGCCAGCAGCTTGGCTGCAGGGTCTGGGTATGGCTACACCTTC.

The chain has TRBV19 and TRBJ1-2, with a tentative D call TRBD1 (6 bases). Between the trimmed V and J ends, which lost 8 bases and 5 bases, there was a span of 15 bases. Germline-derived CDR1 and CDR2 are LNHDA and SQIVND (reference sequence). The CDR3 runs 13 residues. In DNA form, the CDR3 reads TGTGCCAGTGCGTACAGGGAAGGATATGGCTACACCTTC. It specifies CASAYREGYGYTF.

The chain carries TRBV6-5 and TRBJ1-2, with 7 bases matching TRBD1. This CDR3 comprises 13 residues. Germline trimming cut 2 bases from V and 13 bases from J; bases unmatched to any gene: 10. The germline V gene encodes CDR1 MNHEY and CDR2 SVGAGI. CDR3 nucleotide sequence: TGTGCCAGCAGTTACGACGTGAACAGGGGATTCACCTTC. Protein product: CASSYDVNRGFTF.

The chain recombines TRBV19 with TRBJ2-7; D remains unclear. This CDR3 has 15 amino acids. The germline V gene has CDR1 LNHDA and CDR2 SQIVND (reference sequence). Trimming shortened V by 1 base and J by 1 base, and 11 bases separated the two germline ends. The DNA of the CDR3 is TGTGCCAGTAGTATAGGGGCCTCCCGGTCCTACGAGCAGTACTTC. Residues: CASSIGASRSYEQYF.

CDR3 in amino acids: CASSPRVGTEAFF. The DNA of the CDR3 is TGTGCCAGCAGCCCGAGGGTGGGGACTGAAGCTTTCTTT. The rearrangement uses TRBV3-1 (or the pseudogene TRBV3-2) and TRBJ1-1; D gene uncertain. The length of the CDR3 is 13 residues. Per the germline V gene, CDR1 is LGHDT and CDR2 is YNNKEL (reference sequence). V dropped 4 bases and J dropped 5 bases, with 11 bases sitting between them.

The chain combines TRBV7-2 with TRBJ1-6; D perhaps matches TRBD1 (6 bases). V was cut by 2 bases and J by 13 bases, with 15 bases left in between. From germline, CDR1 is SGHTA and CDR2 FQGNSA. The CDR3 totals 14 residues. CDR3 sequence (DNA): TGTGCCAGCAGCTTAAGGGGGGGCGAGGGGCCCCTCCACTTT. It encodes CASSLRGGEGPLHF.

The chain is built from TRBV19 and TRBJ1-1; D is unclear. Germline CDR1 is LNHDA and CDR2 is SQIVND (reference sequence). There are 15 residues in the CDR3. Trimming took 5 bases from V and 3 from J, leaving 16 bases between them. The CDR3 DNA follows: TGTGCCAGTAGTGTCGGCGGTATTGGTTACACTGAAGCTTTCTTT. Translation gives CASSVGGIGYTEAFF.

The chain is built from TRBV6-9 and TRBJ1-1; D may be TRBD1 (5 bases). V was clipped by 1 base and J by 0 bases, with 12 bases between them. This CDR3 region has 16 residues. Germline V gene data show CDR1 as MNHGY and CDR2 as SVAAGI. In DNA form, the CDR3 reads TGTGCCAGCAGTTATTGGGTAGGACACTTGAACACTGAAGCTTTCTTT. As protein: CASSYWVGHLNTEAFF.

The chain carries TRBV10-1 and TRBJ1-2; TRBD1 aligns across 8 bases. The ends lost 6 bases at V and 8 bases at J; junction bases unmatched: 8. The CDR3 contains 13 residues. Germline-derived CDR1 and CDR2 are WNHNN and SYGVQD (reference sequence). The CDR3 region has the DNA TGCGCCAGCAGCCGGACAGGGACCGGAGGCTACACCTTC. Translated: CASSRTGTGGYTF.

The V and J genes are TRBV5-6 and TRBJ1-4, with 8 nucleotides matching TRBD1. Germline V CDR1 and CDR2: SGHDT, YYEEEE. This CDR3 comprises 15 residues. The V gene end was trimmed by 0 bases and the J gene end by 7 bases; junction bases not matched to a gene: 5. The CDR3 reads CASSLGGTGTEKLFF. DNA of the CDR3: TGTGCCAGCAGCTTGGGCGGGACAGGCACTGAAAAACTGTTTTTT.

The rearrangement joins TRBV7-9 to TRBJ2-2, with 11 bases fitting TRBD1. This CDR3 contains 15 residues. The V gene's germline CDR1 is SEHNR and CDR2 FQNEAQ (reference sequence). V dropped 5 bases and J dropped 4; count of bases not matched to a gene: 3. The DNA for the CDR3 is TGTGCCAGCAGCCCCGGGACAGGGGGCACCGGGGAGCTGTTTTTT. As protein: CASSPGTGGTGELFF. The variable domain in full, completed from reference TRBV7-9 and TRBJ2-2, reads DTGVSQNPRHKITKRGQNVTFRCDPISEHNRLYWYRQTLGQGPEFLTYFQNEAQLEKSRLLSDRFSAERPKGSFSTLEIQRTEQGDSAMYLCASSPGTGGTGELFFGEGSRLTVL.

The chain links TRBV11-3 to TRBJ2-7; 12 bases align to TRBD2. This CDR3 is built from 16 residues. V shed 5 bases, J shed 1 base, and the junction held 6 bases outside the gene matches. The germline V gene encodes CDR1 SGHNT and CDR2 YENEEA. The CDR3 here is CASSASTSGGSYEQYF. The DNA of the CDR3 is TGTGCCAGCAGCGCGTCCACTAGCGGGGGGTCCTACGAGCAGTACTTC.

Comments on this clone: The same CDR3 is also encoded by other DNA sequences in this sample. This chain joins TRBV3-1 (or the pseudogene TRBV3-2) and TRBJ1-1; a weak D match, TRBD1 (5 bases). The germline CDR1 and CDR2 sequences are LGHDT and YNNKEL (reference sequence). Trimming shortened V by 2 bases and J by 1 base, and 8 bases separated the two germline ends. The CDR3 is 14 amino acids. Written as DNA, the CDR3 is TGTGCCAGCAGCCAACAGGGAGGGAACACTGAAGCTTTCTTT. It encodes CASSQQGGNTEAFF.

The rearrangement links TRBV5-1 to TRBJ1-3; 8 nucleotides line up with TRBD1. CDR3 size: 16 residues. The V gene end was trimmed by 3 bases and the J gene end by 0 bases; junction bases not matched to a gene: 5. The V gene's germline CDR1 is SGHRS and CDR2 YFSETQ. This chain's CDR3 is CASSSTGANSGNTIYF. The CDR3 bases are TGCGCCAGCAGCTCGACAGGGGCCAACTCTGGAAACACCATATATTTT.